This T cell receptor (beta chain) stems from a study of control samples from healthy donors and cancer patients. The CDR3 totals 17 residues. Trimming took 4 bases from V and 2 from J; bases not matched to a gene: 12. CDR1 is MGHRA and CDR2 is YSYEKL in the germline V gene. The table lists this clone with a count of one. The repertoire was sequenced with immunoSEQ multiplex PCR; TCRdb's copy has only in-frame clones and lacks some. The table includes approximately 41,000 clones, 94% detected once. This TCR came from a man aged 55 to 70 in good health. The V gene is TRBV4-1, the J gene TRBJ2-7; 9 bases agree with TRBD2. Sequenced input: blood. The CDR3 loop is CASSPRDAGGDTYEQYF. CDR3 sequence (DNA): TGCGCCAGCAGCCCCCGAGATGCGGGAGGGGACACCTACGAGCAGTACTTC.